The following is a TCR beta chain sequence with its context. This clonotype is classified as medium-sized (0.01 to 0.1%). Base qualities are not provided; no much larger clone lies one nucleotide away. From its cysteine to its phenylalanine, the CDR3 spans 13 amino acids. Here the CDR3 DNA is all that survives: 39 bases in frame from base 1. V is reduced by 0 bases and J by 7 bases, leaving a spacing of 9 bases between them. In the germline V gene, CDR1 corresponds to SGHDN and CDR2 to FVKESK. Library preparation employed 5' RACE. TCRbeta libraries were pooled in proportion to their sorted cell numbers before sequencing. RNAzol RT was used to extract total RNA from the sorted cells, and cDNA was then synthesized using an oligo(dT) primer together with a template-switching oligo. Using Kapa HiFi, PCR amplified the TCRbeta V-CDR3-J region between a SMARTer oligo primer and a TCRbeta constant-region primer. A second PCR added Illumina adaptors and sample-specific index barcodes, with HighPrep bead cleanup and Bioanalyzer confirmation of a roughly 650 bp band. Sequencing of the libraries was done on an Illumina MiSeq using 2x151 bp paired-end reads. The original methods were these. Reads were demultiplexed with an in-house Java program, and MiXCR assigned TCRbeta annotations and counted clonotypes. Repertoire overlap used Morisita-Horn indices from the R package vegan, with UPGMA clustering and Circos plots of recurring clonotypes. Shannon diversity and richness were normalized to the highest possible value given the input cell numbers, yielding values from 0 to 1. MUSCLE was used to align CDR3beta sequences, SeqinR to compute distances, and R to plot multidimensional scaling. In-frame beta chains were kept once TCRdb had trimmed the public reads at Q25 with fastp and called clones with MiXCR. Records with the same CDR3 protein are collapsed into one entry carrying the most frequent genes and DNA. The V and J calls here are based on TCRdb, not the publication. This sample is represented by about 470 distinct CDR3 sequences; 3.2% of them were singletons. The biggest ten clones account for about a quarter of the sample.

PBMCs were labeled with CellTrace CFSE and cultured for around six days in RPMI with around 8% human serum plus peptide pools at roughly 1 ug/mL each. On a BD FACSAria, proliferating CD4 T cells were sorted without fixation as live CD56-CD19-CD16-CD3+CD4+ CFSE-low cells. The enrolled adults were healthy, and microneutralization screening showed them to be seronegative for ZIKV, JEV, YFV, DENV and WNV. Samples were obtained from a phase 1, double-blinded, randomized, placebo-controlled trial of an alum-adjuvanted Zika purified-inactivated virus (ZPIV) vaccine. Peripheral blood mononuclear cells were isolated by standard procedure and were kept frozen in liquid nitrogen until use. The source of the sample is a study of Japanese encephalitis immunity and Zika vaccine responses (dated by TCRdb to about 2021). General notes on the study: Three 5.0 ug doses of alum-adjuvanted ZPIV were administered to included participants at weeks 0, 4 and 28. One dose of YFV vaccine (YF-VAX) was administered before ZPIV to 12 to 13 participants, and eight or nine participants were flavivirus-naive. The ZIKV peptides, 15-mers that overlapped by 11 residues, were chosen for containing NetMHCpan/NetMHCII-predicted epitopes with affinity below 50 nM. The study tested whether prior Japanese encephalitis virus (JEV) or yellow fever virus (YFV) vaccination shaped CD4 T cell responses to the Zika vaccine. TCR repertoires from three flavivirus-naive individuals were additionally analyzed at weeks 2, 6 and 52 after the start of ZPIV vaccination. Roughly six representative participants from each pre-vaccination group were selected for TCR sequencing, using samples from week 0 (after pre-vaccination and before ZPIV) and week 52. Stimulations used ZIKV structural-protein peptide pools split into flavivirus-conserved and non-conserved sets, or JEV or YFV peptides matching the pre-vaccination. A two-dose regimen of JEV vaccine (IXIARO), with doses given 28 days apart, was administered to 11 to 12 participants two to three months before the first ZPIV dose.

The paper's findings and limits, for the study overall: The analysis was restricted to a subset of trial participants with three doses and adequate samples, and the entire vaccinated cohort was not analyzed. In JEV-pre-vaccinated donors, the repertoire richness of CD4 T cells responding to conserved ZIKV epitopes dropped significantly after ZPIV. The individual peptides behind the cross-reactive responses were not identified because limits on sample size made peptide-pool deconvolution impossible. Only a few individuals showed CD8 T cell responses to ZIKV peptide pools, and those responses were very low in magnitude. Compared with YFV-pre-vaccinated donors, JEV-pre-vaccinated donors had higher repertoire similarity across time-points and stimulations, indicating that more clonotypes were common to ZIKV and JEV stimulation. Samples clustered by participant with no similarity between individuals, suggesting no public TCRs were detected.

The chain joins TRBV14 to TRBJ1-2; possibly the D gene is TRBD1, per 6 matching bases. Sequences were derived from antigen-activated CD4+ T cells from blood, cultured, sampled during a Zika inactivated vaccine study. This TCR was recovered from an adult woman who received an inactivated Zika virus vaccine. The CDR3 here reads CASSQDLRGGYTF. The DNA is TGTGCCAGCAGCCAAGATCTCAGGGGTGGCTACACCTTC.